Shown below are 23 T cell receptor beta chains from a single sample sequenced in a study of beta chain features in type 1 diabetes. The entirety of the isolated RNA underwent reverse transcription, so expressed TCRB transcripts were sequenced. Sequencing was performed with immunoSEQ multiplex PCR; in TCRdb, only in-frame clones are kept and a portion is missing. Seen here are 400,000 to 600,000 clones, approximately 31% observed once, and the top ten hold almost 0.065%. Sequenced material: naive CD4+ T cells from blood. The origin of the receptors is a man between 18 and 29 years old in good health.

This chain links TRBV29-1 with TRBJ2-5; 12 nucleotides agree with TRBD1. V lost 7 bases, J lost 5 bases, and 11 bases stayed unmatched. CDR3 length equals 15 residues. The germline V gene encodes CDR1 SQVTM and CDR2 ANQGSEA. The CDR3 coding sequence is TGCAGCGCCTCCGGGACAGGGGGCTTCGGGGAGACCCAGTACTTC. It codes for CSASGTGGFGETQYF.

CDR3 DNA: TGTGCCAGCAGCGCTCAGACTAACACTGAAGCTTTCTTT. It codes for CASSAQTNTEAFF. V gene TRBV7-9 combines with J gene TRBJ1-1; no reliable D call. This CDR3 contains 13 residues. Germline CDR1 and CDR2: SEHNR and FQNEAQ (reference sequence). The V and J ends lost 5 bases and 2 bases respectively, with 9 bases between them. The full variable domain, with the rest looked up from reference TRBV7-9 and TRBJ1-1, is DTGVSQNPRHKITKRGQNVTFRCDPISEHNRLYWYRQTLGQGPEFLTYFQNEAQLEKSRLLSDRFSAERPKGSFSTLEIQRTEQGDSAMYLCASSAQTNTEAFFGQGTRLTVV.

This clone came up a few times. This rearrangement joins TRBV9 to TRBJ2-1; D not resolved. The CDR3 extends over 16 amino acids. The ends were cut back, 0 bases at V and 0 bases at J, with 10 bases in the middle. Germline CDR1 is SGDLS and CDR2 is YYNGEE. Here the CDR3 reads CASSVGDLRSYNEQFF. CDR3 bases: TGTGCCAGCAGCGTAGGGGATCTACGCTCCTACAATGAGCAGTTCTTC.

This chain connects TRBV28 to TRBJ2-7, with unresolved D. The V end lost 5 bases, the J end lost 7 bases, and 18 bases lay between the germline ends. This CDR3 has 14 residues. Germline CDR1 reads MDHEN; CDR2 reads SYDVKM. The CDR3 here is CASSAPASPVEQYF. CDR3 sequence (DNA): TGTGCCAGCAGTGCCCCGGCCAGCCCGGTGGAGCAGTACTTC.

This clone was counted between two and nine times. In DNA, the CDR3 is TGTGCCAGCAGCCAAGATCTGTCGCGGGTCTCTGGAAACACCATATATTTT. Translated, it gives CASSQDLSRVSGNTIYF. The chain couples TRBV4-2 to TRBJ1-3; D not certain. Germline V lookup: CDR1 LGHNA, CDR2 YNFKEQ. The CDR3 sequence is 17 residues long. V was pared by 0 bases and J by 0 bases, with 12 bases between.

CDR3 nucleotides: TGTGCCAGCAGCGGGACAGGGATCGAGCAGTACTTC. Protein: CASSGTGIEQYF. This chain connects TRBV7-8 to TRBJ2-7; 9 bases are a match to TRBD1. This CDR3 contains 12 residues. CDR1 is SGHVS and CDR2 is FQNEAQ in the germline V gene. With 5 bases clipped from V and 6 bases from J, the junction kept 2 bases outside the gene matches.

This clone showed up just a few times. The rearrangement uses TRBV29-1 and TRBJ2-3; D is possibly TRBD2 (5 bases). The CDR3 has 14 residues. The V gene's germline CDR1 is SQVTM and CDR2 ANQGSEA. The V end lost 7 bases, the J end lost 0 bases, and 14 bases lay between the germline ends. The CDR3 reads CSANSSPSTDTQYF. Written as DNA, the CDR3 is TGCAGCGCCAATTCTAGCCCTAGCACAGATACGCAGTATTTT.

The chain uses TRBV2 and TRBJ2-3; 9 bases are shared with TRBD2. Germline trimming cut 6 bases from V and 4 bases from J; bases unmatched to any gene: 5. The CDR3 sequence is 14 residues long. In germline, CDR1 is SNHLY, CDR2 FYNNEI. The DNA of the CDR3 is TGTGCCAGCAGGGGGGGGACTAGCTCAGATACGCAGTATTTT. Its translation is CASRGGTSSDTQYF.

The sample holds a few counts of this clone. The rearrangement joins TRBV20-1 to TRBJ2-5; weak D call: TRBD1 (6 bases). CDR1 is DFQATT and CDR2 is SNEGSKA in the germline V gene (reference sequence). This CDR3 comprises 11 residues. V was clipped by 6 bases and J by 7 bases, with 12 bases between them. The CDR3 loop is CSAVGAVTQYF. The CDR3 DNA is TGCAGTGCGGTGGGGGCGGTGACCCAGTACTTC.

This clone has more than one count but fewer than ten. The V and J genes are TRBV13 and TRBJ1-2; 9 bases line up with TRBD1. V was pared by 6 bases and J by 4 bases, with 12 bases of the junction left unmatched. The germline V gene encodes CDR1 PRHDT and CDR2 FYEKMQ (reference sequence). The CDR3 extends over 16 amino acids. Here the CDR3 reads CASRRAGTGLGYGYTF. The CDR3 DNA reads as TGTGCCAGCAGACGTGCAGGGACAGGGTTAGGCTATGGCTACACCTTC.

The chain couples TRBV28 to TRBJ1-5; D not certain. The germline CDR1 and CDR2 sequences are MDHEN and SYDVKM. CDR3 size: 15 residues. V lost 4 bases, J lost 3 bases, and 13 bases lay in between. CDR3 coding DNA: TGTGCCAGCAGTTCCGGACGGGTATACAATCAGCCCCAGCATTTT. Protein: CASSSGRVYNQPQHF. The whole variable domain, remainder taken from reference TRBV28 and TRBJ1-5, is DVKVTQSSRYLVKRTGEKVFLECVQDMDHENMFWYRQDPGLGLRLIYFSYDVKMKEKGDIPEGYSVSREKKERFSLILESASTNQTSMYLCASSSGRVYNQPQHFGDGTRLSIL.

There are a few counts of this clone. This chain connects TRBV15 to TRBJ2-7; D is uncertain. Trimming left V 1 base short and J 0 bases short, with 16 bases between. The CDR3 is 17 residues long. From germline, CDR1 is LNHNV and CDR2 YYDKDF (reference sequence). CDR3 residues: CATSRGPRAASSYEQYF. The CDR3 DNA reads TGTGCCACCAGCAGAGGGCCCCGGGCGGCTAGCTCCTACGAGCAGTACTTC.

The chain carries TRBV18 and TRBJ1-4; 7 positions agree with TRBD1. CDR3 length equals 15 residues. CDR1 is KGHSH and CDR2 is LQKENI in the germline V gene. Trimming removed 6 bases from V and 7 bases from J; junction bases left unmatched: 11. In DNA form, the CDR3 reads TGTGCCAGCTCCGGACAGGCGGATGGAACTGAAAAACTGTTTTTT. It codes for CASSGQADGTEKLFF.

The rearrangement joins TRBV7-2 to TRBJ2-1; D is unresolved. The CDR3 length is 12 residues. V was clipped by 5 bases and J by 8 bases, with 10 bases between them. Looked up from germline, CDR1 is SGHTA and CDR2 is FQGNSA. In nucleotides, the CDR3 is TGTGCCAGCAGCGCCCTGGGCCATGAGCAGTTCTTC. It specifies CASSALGHEQFF. Full variable domain (remainder filled in from reference TRBV7-2 and TRBJ2-1): GAGVSQSPSNKVTEKGKDVELRCDPISGHTALYWYRQSLGQGLEFLIYFQGNSAPDKSGLPSDRFSAERTGGSVSTLTIQRTQQEDSAVYLCASSALGHEQFFGPGTRLTVL.

This clone appeared a few times. The J gene is TRBJ2-2, the V gene TRBV29-1; D unclear. The ends were cut back, 3 bases at V and 1 base at J, with 6 bases in the middle. CDR1 is SQVTM, CDR2 ANQGSEA, per germline. The CDR3 covers 13 residues. This CDR3 reads CSVERQNTGELFF. The DNA of the CDR3 is TGCAGCGTTGAGAGACAGAACACCGGGGAGCTGTTTTTT.

This clone was counted a few times. The chain is built from TRBV30 and TRBJ2-1, with TRBD1 matching over 8 bases. V gave up 7 bases and J gave up 12 bases; unmatched junction bases: 14. CDR3 length equals 13 residues. Germline CDR1 is GTSNPN and CDR2 is SVGIG (reference sequence). The CDR3 loop reads CASRDRMIDGQFF. The CDR3 region has the DNA TGTGCCTCCCGGGACAGGATGATCGATGGGCAGTTCTTC. Based on the CDR3 plus reference TRBV30 and TRBJ2-1, the full variable domain is SQTIHQWPATLVQPVGSPLSLECTVEGTSNPNLYWYRQAAGRGLQLLFYSVGIGQISSEVPQNLSASRPQDRQFILSSKKLLLSDSGFYLCASRDRMIDGQFFGPGTRLTVL.

This clone has a handful of counts. The V call is TRBV30, the J call TRBJ2-7; 7 bases match TRBD1. The germline V gene encodes CDR1 GTSNPN and CDR2 SVGIG (reference sequence). With V trimmed by 8 bases and J by 2 bases, 6 bases remained unmatched. This CDR3 region has 12 residues. The CDR3 sequence: CAATGDTYEQYF. For the CDR3, the DNA is TGTGCCGCCACAGGGGACACCTACGAGCAGTACTTC.

The gene calls are TRBV4-1 and TRBJ1-1; D gene ambiguous. Deletions cut 0 bases from V and 5 bases from J, with 4 bases between. The CDR3 has 12 amino acids. CDR1 and CDR2 from the germline V gene are MGHRA and YSYEKL. The CDR3 loop reads CASSQDRTEAFF. DNA of the CDR3: TGCGCCAGCAGCCAAGACAGAACTGAAGCTTTCTTT.

This clone was found a few times. This chain links TRBV7-2 with TRBJ2-7, with TRBD1 matching over 9 bases. The germline CDR1 and CDR2 sequences are SGHTA and FQGNSA. V trimming: 7 bases; J trimming: 2 bases; junction bases outside the gene matches: 6. This CDR3 contains 14 residues. The CDR3 loop reads CASNPRTGAYEQYF. CDR3 nucleotide sequence: TGTGCCAGCAACCCAAGGACAGGGGCCTACGAGCAGTACTTC.

This chain connects TRBV29-1 to TRBJ2-1, with 7 positions matching TRBD2. Germline V CDR1 and CDR2: SQVTM, ANQGSEA. The CDR3 consists of 15 residues. Losses at the gene ends were 4 bases for V and 1 base for J; bases not matched to a gene: 7. CDR3 region: CSVVGGSGSYNEQFF. CDR3 nucleotides: TGCAGCGTTGTCGGCGGGAGTGGGTCCTACAATGAGCAGTTCTTC.

The CDR3 sequence is CATSEEGYDYGYTF. The CDR3 region has the DNA TGTGCCACCAGCGAGGAAGGGTATGACTATGGCTACACCTTC. This sequence joins TRBV15 and TRBJ1-2; D call uncertain. In germline, CDR1 is LNHNV, CDR2 YYDKDF (reference sequence). This CDR3 spans 14 amino acids. Trimming left V 5 bases short and J 3 bases short, with 13 bases between. The variable domain in full, with the rest retrieved from reference TRBV15 and TRBJ1-2, is DAMVIQNPRYQVTQFGKPVTLSCSQTLNHNVMYWYQQKSSQAPKLLFHYYDKDFNNEADTPDNFQSRRPNTSFCFLDIRSPGLGDTAMYLCATSEEGYDYGYTFGSGTRLTVV.

V is TRBV10-3 and J is TRBJ2-1; a weak D match, TRBD2 (5 bases). V dropped 4 bases and J dropped 0 bases, with 10 bases sitting between them. CDR1 is ENHRY, CDR2 SYGVKD, per germline. This CDR3 has 15 amino acids. The CDR3 region is CAISGGSSSYNEQFF. CDR3 in DNA: TGTGCCATCAGTGGCGGGTCGAGCTCCTACAATGAGCAGTTCTTC.

V and J are TRBV30 and TRBJ2-2; 7 nucleotides agree with TRBD1. V lost 1 base, J lost 6 bases, and 5 bases stayed unmatched. The germline V gene has CDR1 GTSNPN and CDR2 SVGIG (reference sequence). The CDR3 is 14 amino acids. The DNA of the CDR3 is TGTGCCTGGAGTGAGGGGGCAGCTGCCGGGGAGCTGTTTTTT. This translates into CAWSEGAAAGELFF. The whole variable domain, filled in from reference TRBV30 and TRBJ2-2, reads SQTIHQWPATLVQPVGSPLSLECTVEGTSNPNLYWYRQAAGRGLQLLFYSVGIGQISSEVPQNLSASRPQDRQFILSSKKLLLSDSGFYLCAWSEGAAAGELFFGEGSRLTVL.